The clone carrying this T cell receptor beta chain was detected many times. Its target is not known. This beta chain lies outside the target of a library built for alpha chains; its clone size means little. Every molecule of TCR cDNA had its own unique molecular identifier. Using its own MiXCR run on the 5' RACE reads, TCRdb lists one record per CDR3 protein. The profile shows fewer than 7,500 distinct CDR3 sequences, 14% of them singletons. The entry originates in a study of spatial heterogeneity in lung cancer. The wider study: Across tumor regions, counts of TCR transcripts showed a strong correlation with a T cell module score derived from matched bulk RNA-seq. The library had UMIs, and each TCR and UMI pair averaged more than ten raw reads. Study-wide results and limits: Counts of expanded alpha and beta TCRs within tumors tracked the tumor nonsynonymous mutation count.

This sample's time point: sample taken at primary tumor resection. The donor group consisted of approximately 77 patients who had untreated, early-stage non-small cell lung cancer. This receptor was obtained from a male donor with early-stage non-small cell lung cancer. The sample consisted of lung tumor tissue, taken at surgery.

The CDR3 coding sequence is TGTGCCAGCAGTCCTTTCGGGACAGCGAACTACGAGCAGTACTTC. The encoded protein is CASSPFGTANYEQYF. This chain joins TRBV6-5 and TRBJ2-7, with TRBD1 identical over 7 bases. The CDR3 sequence is 15 residues long. CDR1 is MNHEY, CDR2 SVGAGI, per germline. The junction had 10 bases not matched to a gene; V was cut back by 5 bases and J by 3 bases.